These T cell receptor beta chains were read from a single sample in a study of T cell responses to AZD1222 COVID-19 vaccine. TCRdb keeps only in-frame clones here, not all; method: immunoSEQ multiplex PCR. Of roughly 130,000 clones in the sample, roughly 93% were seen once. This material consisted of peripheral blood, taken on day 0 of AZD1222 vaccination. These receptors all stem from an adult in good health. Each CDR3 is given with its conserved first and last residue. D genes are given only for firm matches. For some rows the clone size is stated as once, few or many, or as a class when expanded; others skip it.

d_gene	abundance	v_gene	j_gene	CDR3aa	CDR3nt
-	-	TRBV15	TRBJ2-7	CATSRDLVASEQYF	TGTGCCACCAGCAGAGATTTAGTAGCTTCCGAGCAGTACTTC
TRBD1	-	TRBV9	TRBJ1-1	CASSRTGELRNTEAFF	TGTGCCAGCAGCCGGACAGGGGAATTAAGGAACACTGAAGCTTTCTTT
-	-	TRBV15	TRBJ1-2	CATSRDSVDLDGYTF	TGTGCCACCAGCAGAGATTCGGTAGACTTGGATGGCTACACCTTC
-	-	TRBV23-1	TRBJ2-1	CASSLSGIHNEQFF	TGCGCCAGCAGTCTGTCAGGGATCCACAATGAGCAGTTCTTC
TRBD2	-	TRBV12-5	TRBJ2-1	CASGLRGDNEQFF	TGTGCTAGTGGTTTGCGGGGGGACAATGAGCAGTTCTTC
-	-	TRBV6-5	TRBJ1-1	CASSSLAHLNTEAFF	TGTGCCAGCAGTTCCTTGGCACACCTGAACACTGAAGCTTTCTTT
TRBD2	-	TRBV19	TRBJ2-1	CASSIESSGRANEQFF	TGTGCCAGTAGTATCGAATCTAGCGGGAGGGCCAATGAGCAGTTCTTC
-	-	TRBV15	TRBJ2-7	CATSRDNIQGYEQYF	TGTGCCACCAGCAGAGATAACATCCAAGGATACGAGCAGTACTTC
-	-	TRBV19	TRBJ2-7	CASSLGFRSSYEQYF	TGTGCCAGTAGCCTTGGGTTTCGCAGCTCCTACGAGCAGTACTTC
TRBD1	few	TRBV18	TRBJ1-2	CASSPPSSTGNYGYTF	TGTGCCAGCTCACCCCCTTCATCGACAGGGAACTATGGCTACACCTTC
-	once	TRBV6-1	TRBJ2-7	CASSEDFPLGYEQYF	TGTGCCAGCAGTGAAGACTTCCCCCTCGGCTACGAGCAGTACTTC
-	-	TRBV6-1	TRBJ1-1	CASSDNPNTEAFF	TGTGCCAGCAGTGACAACCCGAACACTGAAGCTTTCTTT
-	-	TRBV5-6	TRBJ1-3	CASSSKSSGNTIYF	TGTGCCAGCAGCTCCAAATCCTCTGGAAACACCATATATTTT
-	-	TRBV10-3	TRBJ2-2	CAISESMAISWDTGELFF	TGTGCCATCAGTGAGTCGATGGCTATCTCTTGGGACACCGGGGAGCTGTTTTTT
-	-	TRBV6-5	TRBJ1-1	CASSPGLKNTEAFF	TGTGCCAGCAGCCCCGGACTGAAGAACACTGAAGCTTTCTTT
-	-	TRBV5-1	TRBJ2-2	CASSLGRVLTTGELFF	TGCGCCAGCAGCTTGGGCAGGGTGCTTACCACCGGGGAGCTGTTTTTT
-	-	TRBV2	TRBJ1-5	CASSSPGPKAVQHF	TGTGCCAGCAGTAGTCCGGGCCCAAAAGCGGTTCAGCATTTT
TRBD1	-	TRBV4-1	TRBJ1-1	CASSPRGAGTGGANTEAFF	TGCGCCAGCAGCCCCCGAGGAGCCGGGACAGGGGGCGCGAACACTGAAGCTTTCTTT
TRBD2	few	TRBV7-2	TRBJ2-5	CASSVGLAEETQYF	TGTGCCAGCAGCGTAGGACTAGCGGAAGAGACCCAGTACTTC
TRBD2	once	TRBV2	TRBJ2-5	CASSEARGYQETQYF	TGTGCCAGCAGTGAAGCGCGGGGGTACCAAGAGACCCAGTACTTC
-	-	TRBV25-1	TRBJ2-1	CASSDSGSYNEQFF	TGTGCCAGCAGTGACTCCGGGAGTTACAATGAGCAGTTCTTC
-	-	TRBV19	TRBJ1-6	CASSAGRHSPLHF	TGTGCCAGTAGCGCGGGGAGGCATTCACCCCTCCACTTT
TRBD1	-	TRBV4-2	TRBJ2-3	CASRLRGQEDTDTQYF	TGTGCCAGCAGACTTAGGGGACAGGAGGACACAGATACGCAGTATTTT
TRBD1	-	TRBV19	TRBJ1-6	CASSKQGAGSPLHF	TGTGCCAGTAGTAAACAGGGGGCAGGTTCACCCCTCCACTTT
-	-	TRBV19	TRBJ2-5	CASSRKGETQYF	TGTGCCAGTAGTCGGAAGGGTGAGACCCAGTACTTC
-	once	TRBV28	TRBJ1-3	CASSLVLPEGGNTIYF	TGTGCCAGCAGTTTGGTCCTCCCGGAGGGGGGAAACACCATATATTTT
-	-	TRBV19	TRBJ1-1	CASSMVGAAEAFF	TGTGCCAGTAGTATGGTGGGGGCGGCTGAAGCTTTCTTT
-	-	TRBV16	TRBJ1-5	CASSQGTLYQPQHF	TGTGCCAGCAGCCAAGGGACCCTATATCAGCCCCAGCATTTT
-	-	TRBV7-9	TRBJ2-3	CASSLTNGGTQYF	TGTGCCAGCAGCTTAACAAACGGAGGTACGCAGTATTTT
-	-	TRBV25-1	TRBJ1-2	CASSEPAPYYGYTF	TGTGCCAGCAGTGAACCCGCCCCATACTATGGCTACACCTTC
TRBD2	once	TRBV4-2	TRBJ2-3	CASSQDLAGGPDTQYF	TGTGCCAGCAGCCAAGATCTAGCGGGAGGGCCAGATACGCAGTATTTT
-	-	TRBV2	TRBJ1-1	CASSEMGGVHEAFF	TGTGCCAGCAGTGAAATGGGGGGGGTTCATGAAGCTTTCTTT
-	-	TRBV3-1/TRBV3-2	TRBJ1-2	CASSQIAGRDGYTF	TGTGCCAGCAGCCAAATAGCAGGGAGAGACGGCTACACCTTC
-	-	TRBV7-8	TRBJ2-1	CASSPRDLYNEQFF	TGTGCCAGCAGCCCACGGGACTTATACAATGAGCAGTTCTTC
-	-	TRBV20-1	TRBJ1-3	CSASSYVSGNTIYF	TGCAGTGCTAGTAGTTACGTCTCTGGAAACACCATATATTTT
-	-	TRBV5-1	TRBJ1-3	CASSYGTASGNTIYF	TGCGCCAGCAGCTATGGGACCGCCTCTGGAAACACCATATATTTT
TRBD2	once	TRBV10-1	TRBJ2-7	CASSGGSGTSGRVYEQYF	TGCGCCAGCAGTGGAGGATCAGGGACTAGCGGGAGAGTGTACGAGCAGTACTTC
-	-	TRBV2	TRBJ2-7	CASSVRLGGIEQYF	TGTGCCAGCAGTGTGCGGCTAGGGGGAATCGAGCAGTACTTC
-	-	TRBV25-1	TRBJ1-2	CASSDYLYYGYTF	TGTGCCAGCAGTGATTACCTTTACTATGGCTACACCTTC
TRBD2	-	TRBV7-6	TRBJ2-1	CASSYRSGTISSYNEQFF	TGTGCCAGCAGCTATAGGTCGGGGACTATAAGCTCCTACAATGAGCAGTTCTTC
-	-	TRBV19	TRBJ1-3	CASTTRRKPEGNTIYF	TGTGCCAGTACTACTAGGCGGAAACCTGAGGGAAACACCATATATTTT
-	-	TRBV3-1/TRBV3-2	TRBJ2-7	CASSRHSSYEQYF	TGTGCCAGCAGCCGGCACAGTTCCTACGAGCAGTACTTC
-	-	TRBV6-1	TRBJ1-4	CASSEAAGHNEKLFF	TGTGCCAGCAGTGAAGCCGCGGGACACAATGAAAAACTGTTTTTT
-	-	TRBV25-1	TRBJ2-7	CASSDTSGFSYEQYF	TGTGCCAGCAGTGACACTTCCGGGTTCTCCTACGAGCAGTACTTC